The clone carrying this T cell receptor (beta chain) turned up a few times. What it recognizes is unknown. Second doses were pooled across both intervals (about 4 or about 12 weeks). This record belongs to a study of T cell responses to AZD1222 COVID-19 vaccine. Study-wide points: Donors were chiefly white British, with a greater number of females, and clonal diversity was perhaps underestimated. In all cases, repertoires were sampled only after the peak T cell response.

Germline V gene lookup returns CDR1 SNHLY and CDR2 FYNNEI. The CDR3 has 12 amino acids. The V gene lost 11 bases and the J gene lost 3 bases, with 11 bases spanning the gap. Clones were sequenced by immunoSEQ multiplex PCR, and TCRdb holds only the in-frame ones, with some missing. The sample yields fewer than 100,000 clones, 88% seen once. The sequence came from an adult who received the AZD1222 COVID-19 vaccine. The gene calls are TRBV2 and TRBJ1-5; D is undetermined. Sample: peripheral blood, taken 28 days after the second AZD1222 dose. The CDR3 sequence is CASGLINQPQHF. DNA for the CDR3: TGTGCCTCAGGTCTCATCAATCAGCCCCAGCATTTT.